The rows below give T cell receptor beta chains drawn from one sample of a study of blood T cell repertoires in COVID-19. Clones were sequenced by immunoSEQ multiplex PCR, and TCRdb holds only the in-frame ones, with some missing. The sample records around 320,000 clones, about 82% being singletons. The sequencing sample was made of peripheral blood. All receptors derive from a human donor in a cohort sampled during active COVID-19. Both conserved end residues are part of each CDR3. D genes are given only for firm matches. Rows may omit the clone size; those that give it use once, few, many or a size class.

>TRBJ2-5|.|TRBV6-5|TRBD2
TGTGCCAGCAGGATAGGACTAGCGGTACAAGAGACCCAGTACTTC
CASRIGLAVQETQYF
>TRBJ1-1|once|TRBV21-1|.
TGTGCCAGCAGCACACCAACAGGGGCTGAAGCTTTCTTT
CASSTPTGAEAFF
>TRBJ1-2|.|TRBV30|TRBD1
TGTGCCTGGAGGGACCTTGGACAGGGTTATCGCTACACCTTC
CAWRDLGQGYRYTF
>TRBJ1-2|.|TRBV28|TRBD1
TGTGCCAGCAGTTTTTTAGGGGGCCCTATTAACTATGGCTACACCTTC
CASSFLGGPINYGYTF
>TRBJ2-3|once|TRBV3-1/TRBV3-2|.
TGTGCCAGCAGCCAAAGCTACACAGATACGCAGTATTTT
CASSQSYTDTQYF
>TRBJ1-2|once|TRBV9|.
TGTGCCAGCAGCGTCGACTTGGGGGCCAGGTCTGGCAATGGCTACACCTTC
CASSVDLGARSGNGYTF
>TRBJ1-4|.|TRBV19|.
TGTGCCAGTAGTGACAGCTATGAAAAACTGTTTTTT
CASSDSYEKLFF
>TRBJ2-2|.|TRBV4-2|TRBD2
TGTGCCAGCAGCCGAAACGCGGGGGACACCGGGGAGCTGTTTTTT
CASSRNAGDTGELFF
>TRBJ1-2|.|TRBV20-1|.
TGCAGTGCTAACCAGGGGAGCTACACCTTC
CSANQGSYTF
>TRBJ1-2|.|TRBV10-3|TRBD1
TGTGCCTTCGGACAGGGTGAGAGCTATGGCTACACCTTC
CAFGQGESYGYTF
>TRBJ2-6|.|TRBV24-1|.
TGTGCCACCAGTGATGCCCCCGGGACAACTGGGGCCAACGTCCTGACTTTC
CATSDAPGTTGANVLTF
>TRBJ2-1|.|TRBV5-1|TRBD1
TGCGCCAGCAGCTTGGGTGGACAGGGGCTACCGAAAGTGTATGAGCAGTTCTTC
CASSLGGQGLPKVYEQFF
>TRBJ2-7|.|TRBV12-3/TRBV12-4|.
TGTGCCAGCAGTAACAGGGTCCAAGTTGAGCAGTACTTC
CASSNRVQVEQYF
>TRBJ1-1|.|TRBV9|.
TGTGCCAGCAGCGTAGTTGGTAACTCGAACACTGAAGCTTTCTTT
CASSVVGNSNTEAFF
>TRBJ1-3|.|TRBV18|.
TGTGCCAGCTCACCGGGGCTCTCTGGAAACACCATATATTTT
CASSPGLSGNTIYF
>TRBJ1-2|.|TRBV30|.
TGTGCCTGGACTATGCCCCGATCGACAGGACTTAACTATGGCTACACCTTC
CAWTMPRSTGLNYGYTF
>TRBJ2-5|once|TRBV5-4|.
TGTGCCAGCAGCTTGAGTCTAGTGGAGACCCAGTACTTC
CASSLSLVETQYF
>TRBJ1-2|.|TRBV10-1|.
TGCGCCAGCGGGACGAGGGAGGATGGCTACACCTTC
CASGTREDGYTF
>TRBJ1-5|few|TRBV24-1|.
TGTGCCACCAGCCAGGGTCCTCAGCCCCAGCATTTT
CATSQGPQPQHF
>TRBJ1-2|.|TRBV30|TRBD1
TGTGCCTGGATGGGGACAGAATTAGCATGGGGCGGCTACACCTTC
CAWMGTELAWGGYTF
>TRBJ1-5|.|TRBV4-1|.
TGCGCCAGCAAAGGGGTCGGAGGCAATCAGCCCCAGCATTTT
CASKGVGGNQPQHF
>TRBJ1-1|.|TRBV30|.
TGTGCCTGGAGTGTACCGGACATCCGGACTGAAGCTTTCTTT
CAWSVPDIRTEAFF
>TRBJ1-2|.|TRBV12-3/TRBV12-4|TRBD1
TGTGCCATTTACAGGGGGCATCGGTATGGCTACACCTTC
CAIYRGHRYGYTF
>TRBJ1-2|few|TRBV6-5|TRBD1
TGTGCCAGCAGTTACCCAGGGGGCCATGGCTACACCTTC
CASSYPGGHGYTF
>TRBJ2-3|.|TRBV5-6|TRBD1
TGTGCCAGCAGCTTGAGACAGGGAGCAGGTACAGATACGCAGTATTTT
CASSLRQGAGTDTQYF
>TRBJ2-3|once|TRBV5-1|TRBD2
TGCGCCAGCAGCTTTGTTGGGACTAGTGTCTTGGATACGCAGTATTTT
CASSFVGTSVLDTQYF
>TRBJ2-7|.|TRBV6-5|.
TGTGCCAGCAGTTACGGGGGCGAAAGCGACGAGCAGTACTTC
CASSYGGESDEQYF
>TRBJ1-5|.|TRBV6-5|.
TGTGCCAGCAGCACTCACAGGACTAGCAATCAGCCCCAGCATTTT
CASSTHRTSNQPQHF
>TRBJ1-1|.|TRBV11-2|TRBD1
TGTGCCAGCAGATCCATCCACGGGACAGGCACTGAAGCTTTCTTT
CASRSIHGTGTEAFF
>TRBJ2-2|.|TRBV10-3|.
TGTGCCATCAGTGGGAGATCCGGGGAGCTGTTTTTT
CAISGRSGELFF
>TRBJ2-3|few|TRBV10-2|.
TGCGCCAGCAGTGTAGGGGCAGATACGCAGTATTTT
CASSVGADTQYF
>TRBJ2-6|.|TRBV5-1|.
TGCGCCAGCAGCTTGGGGTCAGGGCTGGGGGCCAACGTCCTGACTTTC
CASSLGSGLGANVLTF
>TRBJ1-5|.|TRBV2|.
TGTGCCAGCAGTGGGGCTGACAGGTACAATCAGCCCCAGCATTTT
CASSGADRYNQPQHF
>TRBJ2-1|.|TRBV29-1|TRBD2
TGCAGCGTGCCGACTAGCGGATACAATGAGCAGTTCTTC
CSVPTSGYNEQFF
>TRBJ1-5|.|TRBV27|.
TGTGCCAGCAGTTTAACCGCGGGGCAGCCCCAGCATTTT
CASSLTAGQPQHF
>TRBJ1-1|once|TRBV12-3/TRBV12-4|.
TGTGCCAGCAGTTTAGGGCCGCCCCCTGAAGCTTTCTTT
CASSLGPPPEAFF
>TRBJ2-7|.|TRBV3-1/TRBV3-2|.
TGTGCCAGCAGCCAAGGGTGGACTGGGGAGCAGTACTTC
CASSQGWTGEQYF
>TRBJ1-2|.|TRBV2|.
TGTGCCAGCATCGACCCCGGAGCCCTCTATGGCTACACCTTC
CASIDPGALYGYTF
>TRBJ1-2|few|TRBV5-6|.
TGTGCCAGCAGCCTGGGCAGGGATAGTGGCTACACCTTC
CASSLGRDSGYTF
>TRBJ1-2|.|TRBV7-8|.
TGTGCCGCAGCAGGTGGAGACAGTTCCCGCTATGGCTACACCTTC
CAAAGGDSSRYGYTF
>TRBJ1-1|.|TRBV27|.
TGTGCCAGCAGTTTATCGGCCGGGTATAGTATTGGGTACACTGAAGCTTTCTTT
CASSLSAGYSIGYTEAFF
>TRBJ1-2|.|TRBV6-5|TRBD1
TGTGCCAGCAGTACAACAGGGGCCTATGGCTACACCTTC
CASSTTGAYGYTF
>TRBJ2-1|.|TRBV25-1|TRBD1
TGTGCCAGCGGGGGGTCAAACCGGGACAGGGGCCATGAGCAGTTCTTC
CASGGSNRDRGHEQFF
>TRBJ1-5|.|TRBV12-3/TRBV12-4|TRBD1
TGTGCCAGCAGTTTTGGGGACAGGGGCCAGCATTTT
CASSFGDRGQHF
>TRBJ1-5|.|TRBV9|.
TGTGCCAGCAGCCCCCTCCCGGAGCCCGGGCAGCCCCAGCATTTT
CASSPLPEPGQPQHF
>TRBJ1-5|.|TRBV21-1|.
TGTGCCTGCAGGACAGGGGTTCAGCCCCAGCATTTT
CACRTGVQPQHF
>TRBJ1-2|.|TRBV6-5|.
TGTGCCAGCAGTCACGACAGGAGCTACTATGGCTACACCTTC
CASSHDRSYYGYTF
>TRBJ1-2|.|TRBV6-5|.
TGTGCCAGTTTTAGAGGGCCCTATGGCTACACCTTC
CASFRGPYGYTF
>TRBJ1-6|.|TRBV27|.
TGTGCCAGCAGTACATGGACAGCAAGATATAATTCACCCCTCCACTTT
CASSTWTARYNSPLHF
>TRBJ2-1|.|TRBV7-3|TRBD2
TGTGCCAGCAGCTTAGAACTAGCGGGGTACAATGAGCAGTTCTTC
CASSLELAGYNEQFF